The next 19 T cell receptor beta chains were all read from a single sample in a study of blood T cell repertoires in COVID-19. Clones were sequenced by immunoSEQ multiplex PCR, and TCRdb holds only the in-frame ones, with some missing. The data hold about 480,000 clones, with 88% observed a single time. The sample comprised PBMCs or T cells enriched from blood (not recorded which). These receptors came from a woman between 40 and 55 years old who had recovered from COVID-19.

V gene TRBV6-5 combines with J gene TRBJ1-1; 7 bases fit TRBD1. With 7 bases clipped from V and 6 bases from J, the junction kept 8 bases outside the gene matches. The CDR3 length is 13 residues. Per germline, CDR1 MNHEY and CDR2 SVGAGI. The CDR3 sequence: CASNNGGGAEAFF. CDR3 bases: TGTGCCAGCAATAACGGAGGGGGCGCTGAAGCTTTCTTT.

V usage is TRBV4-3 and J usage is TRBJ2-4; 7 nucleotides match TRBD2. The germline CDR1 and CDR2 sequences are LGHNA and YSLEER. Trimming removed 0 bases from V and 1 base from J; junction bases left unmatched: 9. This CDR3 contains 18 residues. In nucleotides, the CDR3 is TGCGCCAGCAGCCAAGATCGGTCGGGGGGTCGCGCCAAAAACATTCAGTACTTC. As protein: CASSQDRSGGRAKNIQYF.

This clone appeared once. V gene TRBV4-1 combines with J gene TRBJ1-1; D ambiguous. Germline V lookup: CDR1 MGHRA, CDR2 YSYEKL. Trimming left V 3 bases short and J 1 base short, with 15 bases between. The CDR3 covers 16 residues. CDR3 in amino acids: CASSHPPEGKNTEAFF. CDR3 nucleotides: TGCGCCAGCAGCCACCCACCGGAGGGCAAGAACACTGAAGCTTTCTTT.

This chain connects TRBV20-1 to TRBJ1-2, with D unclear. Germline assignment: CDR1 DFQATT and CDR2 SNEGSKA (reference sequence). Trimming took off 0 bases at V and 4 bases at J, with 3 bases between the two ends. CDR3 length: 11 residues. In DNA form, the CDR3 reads TGCAGTGCTAGAGATCGCTATGGCTACACCTTC. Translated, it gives CSARDRYGYTF.

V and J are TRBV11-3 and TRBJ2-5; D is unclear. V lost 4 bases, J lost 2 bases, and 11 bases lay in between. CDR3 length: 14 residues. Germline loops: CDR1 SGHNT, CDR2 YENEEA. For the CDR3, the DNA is TGTGCCAGCAGCTCGAGACAAATACAAGAGACCCAGTACTTC. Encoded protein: CASSSRQIQETQYF.

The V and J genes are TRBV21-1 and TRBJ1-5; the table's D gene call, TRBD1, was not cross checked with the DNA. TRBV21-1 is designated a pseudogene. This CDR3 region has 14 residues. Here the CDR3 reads CASSKDSLNQPQHF. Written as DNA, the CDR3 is TGTGCCAGCAGCAAAGACAGCCTCAATCAGCCCCAGCATTTT.

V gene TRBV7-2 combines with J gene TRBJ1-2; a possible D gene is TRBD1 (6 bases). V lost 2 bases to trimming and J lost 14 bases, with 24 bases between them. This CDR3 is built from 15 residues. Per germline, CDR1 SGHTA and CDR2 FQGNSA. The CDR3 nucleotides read TGTGCCAGCAGCTTATCTCGGACAGTCGAAGGGTTTACTACCTTC. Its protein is CASSLSRTVEGFTTF. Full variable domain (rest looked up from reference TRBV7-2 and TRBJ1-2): GAGVSQSPSNKVTEKGKDVELRCDPISGHTALYWYRQSLGQGLEFLIYFQGNSAPDKSGLPSDRFSAERTGGSVSTLTIQRTQQEDSAVYLCASSLSRTVEGFTTFGSGTRLTVV.

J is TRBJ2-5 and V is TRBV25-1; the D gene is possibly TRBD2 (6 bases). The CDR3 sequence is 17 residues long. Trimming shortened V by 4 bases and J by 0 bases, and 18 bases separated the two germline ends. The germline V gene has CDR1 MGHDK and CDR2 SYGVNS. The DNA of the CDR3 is TGTGCCAGCAGTGTCCGGAGGGTCATATCGTACCAAGAGACCCAGTACTTC. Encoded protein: CASSVRRVISYQETQYF.

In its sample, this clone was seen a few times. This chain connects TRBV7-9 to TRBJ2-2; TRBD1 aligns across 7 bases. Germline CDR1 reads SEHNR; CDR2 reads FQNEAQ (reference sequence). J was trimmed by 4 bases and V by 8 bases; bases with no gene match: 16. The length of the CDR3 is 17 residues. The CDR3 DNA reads TGTGCCAGCCAATTAGGGCTCGGGACAGCGTTCACCGGGGAGCTGTTTTTT. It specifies CASQLGLGTAFTGELFF.

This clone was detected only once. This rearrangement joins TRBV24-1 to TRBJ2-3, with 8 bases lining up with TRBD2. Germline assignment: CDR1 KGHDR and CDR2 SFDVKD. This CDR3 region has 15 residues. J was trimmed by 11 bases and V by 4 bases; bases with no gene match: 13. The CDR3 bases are TGTGCCACCAGTGAGCCTAGCGGGTCCCTCCGCGGGCAGTATTTT. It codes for CATSEPSGSLRGQYF.

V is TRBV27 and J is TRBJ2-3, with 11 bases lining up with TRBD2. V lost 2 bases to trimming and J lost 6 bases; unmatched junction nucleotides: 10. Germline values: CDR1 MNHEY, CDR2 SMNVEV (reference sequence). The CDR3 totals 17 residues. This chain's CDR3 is CASSLGGTLAGGDTQYF. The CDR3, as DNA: TGTGCCAGCAGTTTAGGAGGAACCCTAGCGGGAGGCGATACGCAGTATTTT.

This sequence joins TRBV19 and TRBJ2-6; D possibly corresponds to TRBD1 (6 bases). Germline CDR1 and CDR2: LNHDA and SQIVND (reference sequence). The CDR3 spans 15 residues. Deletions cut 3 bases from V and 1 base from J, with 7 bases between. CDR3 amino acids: CASSMDRSGANVLTF. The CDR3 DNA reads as TGTGCCAGTAGTATGGACAGATCTGGGGCCAACGTCCTGACTTTC.

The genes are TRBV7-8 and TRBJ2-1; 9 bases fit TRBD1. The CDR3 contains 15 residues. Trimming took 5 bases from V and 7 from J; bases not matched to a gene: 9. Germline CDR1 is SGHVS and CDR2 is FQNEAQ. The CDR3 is CASSPRTGTGNEQFF. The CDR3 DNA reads TGTGCCAGCAGCCCGAGGACTGGGACAGGGAATGAGCAGTTCTTC.

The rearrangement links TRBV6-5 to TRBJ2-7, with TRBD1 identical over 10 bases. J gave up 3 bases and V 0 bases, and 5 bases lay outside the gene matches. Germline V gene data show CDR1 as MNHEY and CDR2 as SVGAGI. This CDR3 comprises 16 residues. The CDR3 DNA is TGTGCCAGCAGTTACTCCGACAGGGGGCTGTACTACGAGCAGTACTTC. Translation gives CASSYSDRGLYYEQYF.

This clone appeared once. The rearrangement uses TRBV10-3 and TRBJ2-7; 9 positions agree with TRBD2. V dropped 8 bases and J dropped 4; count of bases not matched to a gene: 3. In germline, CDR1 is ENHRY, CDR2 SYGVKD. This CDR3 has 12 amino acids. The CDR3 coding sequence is TGTGCCATCCGTGCGGGAGGGTACGAGCAGTACTTC. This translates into CAIRAGGYEQYF.

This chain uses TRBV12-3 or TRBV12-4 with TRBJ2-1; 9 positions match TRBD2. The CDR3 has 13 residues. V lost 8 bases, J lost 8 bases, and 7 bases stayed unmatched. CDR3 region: CASGGGRADEQFF. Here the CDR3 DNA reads TGTGCCAGCGGGGGCGGGAGGGCCGATGAGCAGTTCTTC.

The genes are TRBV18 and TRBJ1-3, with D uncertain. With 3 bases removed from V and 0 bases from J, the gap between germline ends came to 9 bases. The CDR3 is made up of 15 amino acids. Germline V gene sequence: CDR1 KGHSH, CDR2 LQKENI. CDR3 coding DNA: TGTGCCAGCTCACCCGGGTTGTACTCTGGAAACACCATATATTTT. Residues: CASSPGLYSGNTIYF.

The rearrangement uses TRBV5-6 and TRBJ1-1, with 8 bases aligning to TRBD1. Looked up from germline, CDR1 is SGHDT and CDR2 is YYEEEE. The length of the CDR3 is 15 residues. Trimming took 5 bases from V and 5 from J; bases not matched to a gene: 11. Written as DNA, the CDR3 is TGTGCCAGCAGTCCCGGACAGGGTTGGTATACTGAAGCTTTCTTT. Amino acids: CASSPGQGWYTEAFF.

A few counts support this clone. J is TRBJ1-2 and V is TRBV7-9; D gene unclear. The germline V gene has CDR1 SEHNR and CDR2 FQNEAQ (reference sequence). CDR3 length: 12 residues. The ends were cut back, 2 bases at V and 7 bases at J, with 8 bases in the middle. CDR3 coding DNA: TGTGCCAGCAGCTTATTCCTTCCTGGCTACACCTTC. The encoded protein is CASSLFLPGYTF.